These 14 T cell receptor beta chains were sequenced from one sample in a study of blood T cell repertoires in COVID-19. Produced via immunoSEQ multiplex PCR; TCRdb's table is partial and in-frame only. The sample contains 140,000 to 150,000 clones, about 87% of which appear only once. Sequences were obtained from peripheral blood. The receptors originated from a human donor with COVID-19, enrolled during active disease. The donor label of this sample is uncertain.

V gene TRBV7-7 combines with J gene TRBJ2-2; TRBD2 might be the D (5 bases). The V end lost 4 bases, the J end lost 7 bases, and 7 bases lay between the germline ends. CDR1 SSHAT and CDR2 FNYEAQ come from the germline V gene (reference sequence). The CDR3 spans 12 residues. CDR3: CASSSEGGELFF. CDR3 nucleotide sequence: TGTGCCAGCAGCTCAGAGGGCGGGGAGCTGTTTTTT.

This clone was seen once. The chain uses TRBV9 and TRBJ2-2, with a weak D call TRBD1 (6 bases). CDR1 is SGDLS, CDR2 YYNGEE, per germline. The V gene lost 7 bases and the J gene lost 6 bases, with 13 bases spanning the gap. The length of the CDR3 is 13 residues. This CDR3 is CASGRTAAGELFF. The CDR3 DNA is TGTGCCAGCGGACGGACAGCCGCCGGGGAGCTGTTTTTT.

This sequence joins TRBV5-8 and TRBJ1-2, with TRBD1 matching over 7 bases. V shed 2 bases, J shed 2 bases, and the junction held 6 bases outside the gene matches. Germline V CDR1 and CDR2: SGHTS, YDEGEE. CDR3 length equals 15 residues. In nucleotides, the CDR3 is TGTGCCAGCAGCTTTCCGGACAGGTTGAACTATGGCTACACCTTC. Amino acid sequence: CASSFPDRLNYGYTF.

The chain is built from TRBV7-9 and TRBJ1-1; possibly TRBD1 for D (5 bases). This CDR3 is 11 amino acids long. Germline values: CDR1 SEHNR, CDR2 FQNEAQ (reference sequence). Deletions cut 1 base from V and 11 bases from J, with 8 bases between. In nucleotides, the CDR3 is TGTGCCAGCAGCTTAGGCAGGGATGCTTTCTTT. Translating it yields CASSLGRDAFF.

This clone has a handful of counts. This chain links TRBV13 with TRBJ2-7, with 8 bases identical to TRBD1. The CDR3 has 13 residues. After removal of 5 bases from V and 2 bases from J, the junction contained 2 bases not matched to a gene. Germline V CDR1 and CDR2: PRHDT, FYEKMQ (reference sequence). The CDR3 DNA sequence: TGTGCCAGCAGCGCGGGACAGGCCTACGAGCAGTACTTC. This encodes CASSAGQAYEQYF. The full variable domain, its missing parts supplied by reference TRBV13 and TRBJ2-7, is AAGVIQSPRHLIKEKRETATLKCYPIPRHDTVYWYQQGPGQDPQFLISFYEKMQSDKGSIPDRFSAQQFSDYHSELNMSSLELGDSALYFCASSAGQAYEQYFGPGTRLTVT.

The chain couples TRBV18 to TRBJ1-5, with D possibly being TRBD1 (6 bases). Germline V CDR1 and CDR2: KGHSH, LQKENI. This CDR3 is built from 14 residues. V was cut by 3 bases and J by 4 bases, with 10 bases left in between. CDR3 sequence (DNA): TGTGCCAGCTCACCGGGACAAGATAATCAGCCCCAGCATTTT. It is translated as CASSPGQDNQPQHF.

Notes on this clone: Different DNA sequences within this sample yield the same CDR3. The chain joins TRBV11-3 to TRBJ2-3; the match to TRBD2 covers 11 bases. V was pared by 6 bases and J by 5 bases, with 7 bases of the junction left unmatched. Germline V gene data show CDR1 as SGHNT and CDR2 as YENEEA. The CDR3 runs 15 residues. In nucleotides, the CDR3 is TGTGCCAGCAGATCCCTAGCGGGAGGTTTAGATACGCAGTATTTT. Translation: CASRSLAGGLDTQYF.

The rearrangement joins TRBV7-2 to TRBJ2-3, with TRBD1 matching 8 bases. The germline V gene encodes CDR1 SGHTA and CDR2 FQGNSA. V trimming: 5 bases; J trimming: 1 base; junction bases outside the gene matches: 2. The CDR3 runs 14 residues. CDR3 in DNA: TGTGCCAGCAGCCGCAGGGGGCGCACAGATACGCAGTATTTT. Its protein product is CASSRRGRTDTQYF.

This rearrangement joins TRBV30 to TRBJ2-5, with 7 positions matching TRBD2. V lost 2 bases and J lost 3; bases outside the gene matches: 3. CDR1 and CDR2 (germline): GTSNPN, SVGIG (reference sequence). The CDR3 sequence is 13 residues long. CDR3 bases: TGTGCCTGGAGTTTCGCGGGGGAAGAGACCCAGTACTTC. This translates into CAWSFAGEETQYF.

The chain joins TRBV7-9 to TRBJ1-3; D gene uncertain. The CDR3 length is 14 residues. The V end lost 6 bases, the J end lost 1 base, and 10 bases lay between the germline ends. CDR1 is SEHNR and CDR2 is FQNEAQ in the germline V gene (reference sequence). The CDR3 DNA is TGTGCCAGCAGTCTAGCGGGGTCTGGAAACACCATATATTTT. Protein sequence: CASSLAGSGNTIYF.

This clone appeared a single time. This chain uses TRBV3-1 (or the pseudogene TRBV3-2) with TRBJ1-1; D not resolved. Germline CDR1 LGHDT, CDR2 YNNKEL (reference sequence). This CDR3 spans 13 amino acids. Trimming removed 0 bases at V and 4 bases at J, with 6 bases between. The CDR3 region has the DNA TGTGCCAGCAGCCAAGACCCCTCCACTGAAGCTTTCTTT. This translates into CASSQDPSTEAFF.

CDR3 nucleotide sequence: TGTGCCAGTAGTTACGGGACAGGCGACAATCAGCCCCAGCATTTT. It is translated as CASSYGTGDNQPQHF. This sequence joins TRBV19 and TRBJ1-5, with TRBD1 matching over 8 bases. The CDR3 consists of 15 residues. V trimming: 5 bases; J trimming: 3 bases; junction bases outside the gene matches: 6. Per germline, CDR1 LNHDA and CDR2 SQIVND (reference sequence).

V gene TRBV7-2 combines with J gene TRBJ1-2, with D possibly being TRBD1 (5 bases). CDR1 is SGHTA, CDR2 FQGNSA, per germline. CDR3 length equals 12 residues. V was clipped by 1 base and J by 7 bases, with 7 bases between them. The CDR3 here is CASSLDRGGYTF. The CDR3 DNA follows: TGTGCCAGCAGCTTAGATAGGGGTGGCTACACCTTC.

This clone appeared a single time. The J gene is TRBJ2-5, the V gene TRBV19, with 12 nucleotides matching TRBD2. This CDR3 spans 16 amino acids. Losses at the gene ends were 5 bases for V and 5 bases for J; bases not matched to a gene: 9. Germline CDR1 is LNHDA and CDR2 is SQIVND (reference sequence). The CDR3 coding sequence is TGTGCCAGTAGTCCCGGGGCTAGCGGGGGGGTGGAGACCCAGTACTTC. It yields the protein CASSPGASGGVETQYF.